This T cell receptor beta chain originates from a study of blood T cell repertoires in COVID-19. The ends were cut back, 6 bases at V and 9 bases at J, with 9 bases in the middle. This CDR3 spans 11 amino acids. CDR1 is SNHLY and CDR2 is FYNNEI in the germline V gene. Libraries were prepared by immunoSEQ multiplex PCR; TCRdb keeps only in-frame clonotypes and omits some of them. Counted here are around 300,000 clones, around 90% occurring once; the ten biggest clones make up less than 1%. This TCR was sampled from a woman in her thirties or forties who had recovered from COVID-19. V usage is TRBV2 and J usage is TRBJ2-1, with D hard to call. The material sequenced was peripheral blood. The chain's CDR3 is CASRTGGEQFF. For the CDR3, the DNA is TGTGCCAGCAGGACGGGTGGTGAGCAGTTCTTC.